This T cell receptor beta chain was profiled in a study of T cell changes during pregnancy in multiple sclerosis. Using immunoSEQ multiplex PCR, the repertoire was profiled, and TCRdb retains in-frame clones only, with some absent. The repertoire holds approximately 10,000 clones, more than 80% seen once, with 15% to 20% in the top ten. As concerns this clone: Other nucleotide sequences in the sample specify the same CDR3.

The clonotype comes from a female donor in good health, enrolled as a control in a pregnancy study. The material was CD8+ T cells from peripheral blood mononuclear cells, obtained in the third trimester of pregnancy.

DNA for the CDR3: TGTGCCAGCAGTGATCGCGGGGGAGATAGCACAGATACGCAGTATTTT. Residues: CASSDRGGDSTDTQYF. This chain links TRBV6-4 with TRBJ2-3; 7 bases are a match to TRBD2. This CDR3 comprises 16 residues. J lost 0 bases, V lost 3 bases, and 6 bases had no gene match. Germline CDR1 is MRHNA and CDR2 is SNTAGT.